These T cell receptor beta chains were read from a single sample in a study of blood T cell repertoires in COVID-19. Clones were sequenced by immunoSEQ multiplex PCR, and TCRdb holds only the in-frame ones, with some missing. The sample contains 130,000 or so clones, approximately 77% of which appear only once. Material: peripheral blood. The receptors here all came from a human donor in a cohort sampled during active COVID-19. CDR3s include the opening cysteine and the closing phenylalanine or tryptophan. Fields, in order: V gene, J gene, CDR3 protein.

v_gene: TRBV3-1/TRBV3-2; j_gene: TRBJ1-5; CDR3aa: CASSQDVTGGPQHF
v_gene: TRBV15; j_gene: TRBJ2-5; CDR3aa: CATSREAGYQETQYF
v_gene: TRBV28; j_gene: TRBJ2-7; CDR3aa: CASSLRGGAGVHEQYF
v_gene: TRBV5-1; j_gene: TRBJ1-1; CDR3aa: CASSLVGAGTEAFF
v_gene: TRBV7-9; j_gene: TRBJ2-1; CDR3aa: CASSVRGGGNEQFF
v_gene: TRBV5-6; j_gene: TRBJ1-1; CDR3aa: CASGGSNTEAFF
v_gene: TRBV4-2; j_gene: TRBJ1-3; CDR3aa: CASSQGQTSSGNTIYF
v_gene: TRBV4-1; j_gene: TRBJ1-1; CDR3aa: CASSRTGETEAFF
v_gene: TRBV11-2; j_gene: TRBJ2-7; CDR3aa: CASSPIRGNPYEQYF
v_gene: TRBV9; j_gene: TRBJ1-1; CDR3aa: CASSVASGATEAFF
v_gene: TRBV11-2; j_gene: TRBJ1-5; CDR3aa: CASLRGLYIGSNQPQHF
v_gene: TRBV5-5; j_gene: TRBJ1-2; CDR3aa: CASSLDGGSHYGYTF
v_gene: TRBV3-1/TRBV3-2; j_gene: TRBJ2-7; CDR3aa: CASSPGTGQFEQYF
v_gene: TRBV28; j_gene: TRBJ2-2; CDR3aa: CASLLTASGRAGMTGELFF
v_gene: TRBV10-3; j_gene: TRBJ1-2; CDR3aa: CAIADSYLNYGYTF
v_gene: TRBV2; j_gene: TRBJ2-7; CDR3aa: CASSEGTGVPYEQYF
v_gene: TRBV3-1/TRBV3-2; j_gene: TRBJ1-1; CDR3aa: CASSPHPTGLGTEAFF
v_gene: TRBV5-1; j_gene: TRBJ1-6; CDR3aa: CASSWAGTGNSPLHF
v_gene: TRBV19; j_gene: TRBJ1-5; CDR3aa: CATGPGYSNQPQHF
v_gene: TRBV6-5; j_gene: TRBJ2-7; CDR3aa: CASSRQGNSAEQYF
v_gene: TRBV15; j_gene: TRBJ2-7; CDR3aa: CATSSRAGGDYEQYF
v_gene: TRBV18; j_gene: TRBJ1-3; CDR3aa: CASSPGIGEGNTIYF
v_gene: TRBV20-1; j_gene: TRBJ2-7; CDR3aa: CSASEQGAYEQYF
v_gene: TRBV5-4; j_gene: TRBJ2-7; CDR3aa: CASTTGQGTYEQYF
v_gene: TRBV27; j_gene: TRBJ2-7; CDR3aa: CASSLSSGHEQYF
v_gene: TRBV2; j_gene: TRBJ2-5; CDR3aa: CASSVVPGETQYF
v_gene: TRBV6-5; j_gene: TRBJ1-2; CDR3aa: CASRPAGGNYGYTF
v_gene: TRBV14; j_gene: TRBJ2-1; CDR3aa: CASSQEGLAAYYNEQFF
v_gene: TRBV2; j_gene: TRBJ2-3; CDR3aa: CASIPQGTDTQYF
v_gene: TRBV7-6; j_gene: TRBJ2-3; CDR3aa: CASSLGSGGADTQYF
v_gene: TRBV5-1; j_gene: TRBJ2-5; CDR3aa: CASSSSGWAGGKTQYF
v_gene: TRBV10-2; j_gene: TRBJ2-7; CDR3aa: CASSELTGGAYEQYF
v_gene: TRBV19; j_gene: TRBJ2-7; CDR3aa: CASSTTTSAEQYF
v_gene: TRBV6-5; j_gene: TRBJ2-7; CDR3aa: CASSPAGTGTYEQYF
v_gene: TRBV28; j_gene: TRBJ1-5; CDR3aa: CASSPQGSGNQPQHF
v_gene: TRBV6-5; j_gene: TRBJ1-1; CDR3aa: CASSRGEATNTEAFF
v_gene: TRBV15; j_gene: TRBJ1-1; CDR3aa: CATRPGTGRTEAFF
v_gene: TRBV6-1; j_gene: TRBJ2-7; CDR3aa: CASSEAAGGLNEQYF
v_gene: TRBV2; j_gene: TRBJ2-7; CDR3aa: CASSRPSGGAVHEQYF
v_gene: TRBV28; j_gene: TRBJ1-2; CDR3aa: CASSSPPTGSYGYTF
v_gene: TRBV5-1; j_gene: TRBJ2-7; CDR3aa: CASSSRGPTYYEQYF
v_gene: TRBV24-1; j_gene: TRBJ2-5; CDR3aa: CATSEPGTSGSPETQYF
v_gene: TRBV6-5; j_gene: TRBJ1-5; CDR3aa: CASSSSRGGSNQPQHF
v_gene: TRBV2; j_gene: TRBJ2-7; CDR3aa: CASSEQGTSGNYEQYF
v_gene: TRBV5-4; j_gene: TRBJ1-2; CDR3aa: CASSRGIGGQKGGYTF
v_gene: TRBV19; j_gene: TRBJ1-2; CDR3aa: CASTPILQGDYGYTF
v_gene: TRBV7-9; j_gene: TRBJ1-6; CDR3aa: CASSETGNSPLHF
v_gene: TRBV30; j_gene: TRBJ2-7; CDR3aa: CAWAGGFIRGSGSYEQYF
v_gene: TRBV4-1; j_gene: TRBJ2-7; CDR3aa: CASSQASGSYEQYF
v_gene: TRBV27; j_gene: TRBJ2-7; CDR3aa: CASRLGGQGVSYEQYF
v_gene: TRBV6-5; j_gene: TRBJ1-5; CDR3aa: CASSGTGIQPQHF
v_gene: TRBV28; j_gene: TRBJ1-5; CDR3aa: CASSFPDYSNQPQHF
v_gene: TRBV4-1; j_gene: TRBJ1-1; CDR3aa: CASSQGQGAAEAFF
v_gene: TRBV7-9; j_gene: TRBJ1-3; CDR3aa: CASSQGQGARGNTIYF
v_gene: TRBV4-1; j_gene: TRBJ1-1; CDR3aa: CASSQRAWENTEAFF